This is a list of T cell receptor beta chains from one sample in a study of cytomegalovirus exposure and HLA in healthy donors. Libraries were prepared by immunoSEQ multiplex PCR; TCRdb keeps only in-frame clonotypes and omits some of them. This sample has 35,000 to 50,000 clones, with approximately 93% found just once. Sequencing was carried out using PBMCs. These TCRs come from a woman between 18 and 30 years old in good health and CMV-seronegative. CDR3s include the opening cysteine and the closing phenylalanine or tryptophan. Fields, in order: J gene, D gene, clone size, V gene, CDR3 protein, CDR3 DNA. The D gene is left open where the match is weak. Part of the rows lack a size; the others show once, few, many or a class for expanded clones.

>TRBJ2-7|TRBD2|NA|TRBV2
CASSEAGGRAYEQYF
TGTGCCAGCAGTGAAGCGGGCGGGAGGGCCTACGAGCAGTACTTC
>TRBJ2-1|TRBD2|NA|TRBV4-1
CASSVLLAGGPSYNEQFF
TGCGCCAGCAGCGTTCTTCTAGCGGGAGGGCCGTCCTACAATGAGCAGTTCTTC
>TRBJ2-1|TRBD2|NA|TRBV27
CASRYRGEVYNEQFF
TGTGCCAGCCGTTACCGGGGGGAGGTTTACAATGAGCAGTTCTTC
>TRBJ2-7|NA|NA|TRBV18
CASSPVRDEQYF
TGTGCCAGCTCACCAGTCAGGGACGAGCAGTACTTC
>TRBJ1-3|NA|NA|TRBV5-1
CASSLGSDGGFGNTIYF
TGCGCCAGCAGCTTGGGGTCCGACGGAGGATTTGGAAACACCATATATTTT
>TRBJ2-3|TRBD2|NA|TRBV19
CASSLTGTSGSVDTQYF
TGTGCCAGTAGTTTGACTGGGACTAGCGGGAGTGTAGATACGCAGTATTTT
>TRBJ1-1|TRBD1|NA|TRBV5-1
CASKASFLGQAVGDTEAFF
TGCGCCAGTAAAGCGTCTTTCCTCGGACAGGCGGTGGGGGACACTGAAGCTTTCTTT
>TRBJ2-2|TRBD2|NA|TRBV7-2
CASSSRGAGGPNGELFF
TGTGCCAGCAGCTCGAGGGGGGCGGGAGGGCCCAACGGGGAGCTGTTTTTT
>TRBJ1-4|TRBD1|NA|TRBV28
CASSTTGGAKAEKLFF
TGTGCCAGCAGCACGACAGGGGGCGCGAAGGCTGAAAAACTGTTTTTT
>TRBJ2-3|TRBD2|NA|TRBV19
CASSPSGTSGRGTDTQYF
TGTGCCAGTAGCCCGTCCGGGACTAGCGGGAGAGGGACAGATACGCAGTATTTT
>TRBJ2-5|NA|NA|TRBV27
CASSLMGATGETQYF
TGTGCCAGCAGTTTAATGGGGGCTACAGGGGAGACCCAGTACTTC
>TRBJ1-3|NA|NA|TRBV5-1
CASSLEGEDRNTIYF
TGCGCCAGCAGCTTGGAAGGGGAGGATCGGAACACCATATATTTT
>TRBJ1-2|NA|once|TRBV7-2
CASSLGGDYGYTF
TGTGCCAGCAGCTTAGGGGGCGACTATGGCTACACCTTC
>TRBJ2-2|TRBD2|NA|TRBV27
CASSRGTSGRAGTGELFF
TGTGCCAGCAGTCGAGGGACTAGCGGGAGGGCGGGCACCGGGGAGCTGTTTTTT